A selection of T cell receptor beta chains follows, all from one sample in a study of T-cell memory formation after mild COVID-19. Each CDR3 protein gets one entry after TCRdb re-called the 5' RACE reads with MiXCR. This sample has around 300,000 distinct CDR3 sequences, with less than 20% found just once. Sample: PBMCs or a T cell subset sorted from them (not recorded which). Receptors originate from a man between 18 and 29 years old who had mild COVID-19 (a few samples of this study predate the infection). Cell type and time point are not known. Each CDR3 is given with its conserved first and last residue. A D gene is named only where the DNA matches it firmly. Where a row states a size, it is once, few, many or the class of an expanded clone; other rows omit it.

few	TRBJ2-7	TRBD2	TRBV5-1	CASSTSLRGVNEQYF	TGCGCCAGCAGCACCTCCCTGCGGGGGGTCAACGAGCAGTACTTC
few	TRBJ2-7	.	TRBV29-1	CSVEGQGHEQYF	TGCAGCGTTGAAGGCCAGGGCCACGAGCAGTACTTC
.	TRBJ2-7	.	TRBV4-2	CASSHLGVVDSEQYF	TGTGCCAGCAGCCATCTCGGAGTAGTGGACTCCGAGCAGTACTTC
.	TRBJ2-5	TRBD2	TRBV7-2	CASKTRGGRETQYF	TGTGCCAGCAAGACTCGGGGGGGCCGGGAGACCCAGTACTTC
.	TRBJ1-3	.	TRBV13	CASSSAGNTIYF	TGTGCCAGCAGCTCAGCCGGAAACACCATATATTTT
.	TRBJ2-4	TRBD1	TRBV6-6	CASSYPDRGRDIQYF	TGTGCCAGCAGTTACCCGGACAGGGGAAGAGACATTCAGTACTTC
once	TRBJ2-1	TRBD2	TRBV7-6	CASSLVAGGAWSEQFF	TGTGCCAGCAGCTTAGTTGCCGGGGGGGCTTGGAGTGAGCAGTTCTTC
many	TRBJ2-3	.	TRBV4-1	CASSQGGTGLRDTQYF	TGCGCCAGCAGCCAAGGTGGGACGGGGCTAAGAGATACGCAGTATTTT
many	TRBJ2-1	TRBD2	TRBV5-6	CASSSGLAGYNEQFF	TGTGCCAGCAGCTCGGGACTAGCGGGATACAATGAGCAGTTCTTC
many	TRBJ2-1	.	TRBV5-1	CASSQSLGRTALYNEQFF	TGCGCCAGCAGCCAGAGCCTGGGTCGGACAGCGCTCTACAATGAGCAGTTCTTC
.	TRBJ2-1	TRBD1	TRBV5-4	CASSLRGTEEQFF	TGTGCCAGCAGCCTCAGGGGGACAGAGGAGCAGTTCTTC
.	TRBJ2-3	TRBD2	TRBV5-1	CASSLGTSGITDTQYF	TGCGCCAGCAGCCTCGGGACTAGCGGAATCACAGATACGCAGTATTTT
.	TRBJ1-2	.	TRBV27	CASSLTGLGYGYTF	TGTGCCAGCAGTCTTACAGGGCTAGGGTATGGCTACACCTTC
.	TRBJ1-2	.	TRBV12-3/TRBV12-4	CASSFRGHYGYTF	TGTGCCAGCAGTTTCAGGGGTCACTATGGCTACACCTTC
.	TRBJ1-1	.	TRBV19	CASSATQGAEAFF	TGTGCCAGTAGTGCGACTCAAGGGGCTGAAGCTTTCTTT
.	TRBJ1-1	.	TRBV12-3/TRBV12-4	CASRIRGGNTEAFF	TGTGCCAGCAGGATCCGGGGGGGGAACACTGAAGCTTTCTTT
.	TRBJ2-2	TRBD1	TRBV9	CASTKSDRVNTGELFF	TGTGCCAGCACGAAGTCGGACAGGGTGAACACCGGGGAGCTGTTTTTT
few	TRBJ2-2	.	TRBV9	CASSGEGWGRELFF	TGTGCCAGCAGCGGAGAAGGATGGGGCCGGGAGCTGTTTTTT
.	TRBJ2-7	TRBD1	TRBV12-5	CASGSGQGSYEQYF	TGTGCTAGTGGATCGGGACAGGGTTCCTACGAGCAGTACTTC
.	TRBJ1-1	.	TRBV29-1	CSVVKHENTEAFF	TGCAGCGTTGTGAAACACGAGAACACTGAAGCTTTCTTT
.	TRBJ2-3	.	TRBV18	CASSPQLATSERDTQYF	TGTGCCAGCTCACCACAGCTTGCGACTAGTGAGCGTGATACGCAGTATTTT
few	TRBJ2-1	.	TRBV18	CASSPNRGSDEQFF	TGTGCCAGCTCACCAAATCGAGGGTCGGATGAGCAGTTCTTC
.	TRBJ2-1	.	TRBV24-1	CATSPAHPGGYNEQFF	TGTGCCACCAGTCCCGCCCACCCTGGAGGGTACAATGAGCAGTTCTTC
.	TRBJ2-3	TRBD1	TRBV29-1	CSASDRGQADTQYF	TGCAGCGCCAGTGACAGGGGGCAGGCTGATACGCAGTATTTT
.	TRBJ2-5	TRBD2	TRBV9	CASSVSGTSGETQYF	TGTGCCAGCAGCGTGTCCGGGACTAGCGGCGAGACCCAGTACTTC
many	TRBJ2-4	.	TRBV5-1	CASSIQGWGKNIQYF	TGCGCCAGCAGCATCCAGGGGTGGGGCAAAAACATTCAGTACTTC
.	TRBJ1-1	TRBD1	TRBV7-8	CASSIRTGNEAFF	TGTGCCAGCAGCATCCGGACAGGGAATGAAGCTTTCTTT
few	TRBJ1-2	.	TRBV7-2	CASSPFPGYTF	TGTGCCAGCAGTCCTTTCCCTGGCTACACCTTC
.	TRBJ1-5	.	TRBV20-1	CSARDMVQPQHF	TGCAGTGCTAGAGATATGGTTCAGCCCCAGCATTTT
.	TRBJ1-6	TRBD1	TRBV6-5	CASSWTGVSPLHF	TGTGCCAGCAGTTGGACAGGGGTTTCACCCCTCCACTTT
few	TRBJ1-6	.	TRBV7-2	CASSTHPGQTYNSPLHF	TGTGCCAGCAGCACCCACCCTGGACAGACCTATAATTCACCCCTCCACTTT
few	TRBJ1-5	.	TRBV19	CASSIDGGHQPQHF	TGTGCCAGTAGTATAGATGGGGGGCATCAGCCCCAGCATTTT
few	TRBJ2-3	.	TRBV5-1	CASSLNVGTDTQYF	TGCGCCAGCAGCTTAAACGTCGGGACAGATACGCAGTATTTT
.	TRBJ2-3	.	TRBV29-1	CSVDWTDTQYF	TGCAGCGTTGACTGGACAGATACGCAGTATTTT
.	TRBJ2-3	TRBD2	TRBV7-9	CASSFGRAGTDTQYF	TGTGCCAGCAGCTTCGGTCGAGCGGGGACAGATACGCAGTATTTT
.	TRBJ1-2	.	TRBV18	CASSPETGSNYGYTF	TGTGCCAGCTCACCAGAGACGGGATCTAACTATGGCTACACCTTC
.	TRBJ1-1	.	TRBV7-9	CASSSVSANTEAFF	TGTGCCAGCAGCTCGGTGTCGGCGAACACTGAAGCTTTCTTT
many	TRBJ2-3	.	TRBV5-1	CASSLRVGGPTDTQYF	TGCGCCAGCAGCTTGAGGGTGGGGGGGCCCACAGATACGCAGTATTTT
few	TRBJ2-7	TRBD1	TRBV12-3/TRBV12-4	CASSPGQGMREQYF	TGTGCCAGCAGTCCCGGACAGGGGATGAGGGAGCAGTACTTC
few	TRBJ2-1	TRBD2	TRBV7-2	CASSLDPTSGGPGNEQFF	TGTGCCAGCAGCTTAGACCCTACTAGCGGGGGCCCCGGGAATGAGCAGTTCTTC
.	TRBJ1-5	TRBD1	TRBV9	CASSVVTGVQPQHF	TGTGCCAGCAGCGTAGTGACAGGGGTTCAGCCCCAGCATTTT
.	TRBJ1-2	.	TRBV29-1	CSVLEIRGYTF	TGCAGCGTTCTGGAGATTCGGGGCTACACCTTC
.	TRBJ2-7	.	TRBV20-1	CSARAQGYEQYF	TGCAGTGCTAGAGCCCAGGGCTACGAGCAGTACTTC
few	TRBJ2-5	.	TRBV7-2	CASSLGGTTWETQYF	TGTGCCAGCAGCTTAGGGGGGACAACCTGGGAGACCCAGTACTTC
.	TRBJ2-6	.	TRBV5-1	CASTLGVSSGANVLTF	TGCGCCAGCACCTTGGGGGTGAGCTCTGGGGCCAACGTCCTGACTTTC
.	TRBJ1-2	TRBD1	TRBV7-9	CASSPNPDRGGGYTF	TGTGCCAGCAGTCCTAATCCGGACAGGGGAGGCGGCTACACCTTC
few	TRBJ1-6	.	TRBV15	CATSRAVEAPLHF	TGTGCCACCAGCAGAGCCGTAGAGGCACCCCTCCACTTT
few	TRBJ1-2	.	TRBV11-2	CASSLDPSFRGYTF	TGTGCCAGCAGCTTAGATCCCAGCTTTCGTGGCTACACCTTC
.	TRBJ2-3	.	TRBV12-3/TRBV12-4	CASSAYREDTQYF	TGTGCCAGCAGTGCCTACAGGGAGGATACGCAGTATTTT
few	TRBJ1-1	.	TRBV7-9	CASSLEHRESEAFF	TGTGCCAGCAGCTTAGAGCACAGGGAGTCTGAAGCTTTCTTT
.	TRBJ2-1	TRBD2	TRBV7-7	CASSKSGLVHEQFF	TGTGCCAGCAGCAAATCAGGACTAGTTCATGAGCAGTTCTTC